The subject of this entry is one TCR beta chain. This entry is derived from a study of blood T cell repertoires in COVID-19. In the study overall: Samples of COVID-19 (acute and convalescent) were obtained from the United States, Italy and Spain. The analysed material was cDNA or gDNA that came from T cells, B-cell-depleted T cells, or PBMCs.

This CDR3 contains 13 residues. The V segment lost 5 bases and the J segment 2 bases; nucleotides outside the gene matches: 2. The germline V gene has CDR1 KGHSH and CDR2 LQKENI. How the authors handled the data: Amplification from reference gene primers served as the basis for estimated nucleated cell counts. The data were produced by immunoSEQ multiplex PCR, yet TCRdb's version contains in-frame clones alone and is incomplete. From that table come the V and J calls and clone size; the DNA was used to work out D and trimming. The sample contains 75,000 to 100,000 clones, over 75% of which appear only once.

The sequenced sample was peripheral blood. The rearrangement uses TRBV18 and TRBJ2-5; 7 bases line up with TRBD1. The receptor comes from a man between 60 and 70 years old with acute or convalescent COVID-19. CDR3 sequence: CASSSDRQETQYF. The CDR3 DNA reads as TGTGCCAGCTCATCGGACAGGCAAGAGACCCAGTACTTC.